This note documents a single T cell receptor (beta chain) sequence. This clone is termed medium-sized (0.01 to 0.1%). Its specific antigen is unknown. The record has no base qualities; no much larger clone is one base away. The data originate from a study of PD-1 blockade in mismatch repair-deficient tumors (dated by TCRdb to about 2017). Some background on the complete study: Between late 2013 and September 2016, the trial enrolled over 80 consecutive patients with 12 mismatch repair-deficient cancer types, every one of whom had been previously treated and was progressing. Deep sequencing of TCR CDR3 regions was used to track tumor-associated T cell clones in peripheral blood of patients responding to PD-1 blockade.

The intended sense of this specimen's time point label: peripheral blood 12 weeks after first pembrolizumab dose. Mismatch repair deficiency in every enrolled patient was established by polymerase chain reaction or immunohistochemistry. A few patients who responded to pembrolizumab therapy underwent TCR sequencing. The phase II trial prospectively tested pembrolizumab PD-1 blockade in advanced mismatch repair-deficient cancers regardless of tissue of origin. Serial peripheral blood T cell samples were collected before and at multiple times after starting PD-1 blockade. Blood sampling time points were reported as weeks after the first dose of pembrolizumab. Deletion took 8 bases off V and 2 bases off J, with a span of 16 bases between the germline ends. Taken from the germline V gene, the CDR1 and CDR2 loops are MDHEN and SYDVKM. The CDR3 contains 14 residues, cysteine and phenylalanine counted. This entry keeps only the CDR3 DNA: 42 bases, framed from base 1.

The receptor library was made with the immunoSEQ multiplex PCR assay. As stored in TCRdb, this immuneACCESS dataset retains in-frame rearrangements with V and J assigned. A fraction of the clones does not appear; measured against another copy, unresolved V genes explain less than half of the discrepancy, and the remainder lacks a known reason. Here the sample has over 20,000 clones; 75% to 85% occur a single time. 20% to 25% of the sample lies in the top ten. General study outcomes and caveats: Clones residing in the tumor, which were often undetectable in blood before treatment, expanded quickly after pembrolizumab and then contracted, generally before radiologic responses.

The sequence derives from an adult with mismatch repair-deficient cancer. This sample comprised peripheral blood, obtained 12 weeks after starting pembrolizumab. The chain employs TRBV28 and TRBJ2-7; the D gene cannot be resolved reliably. This receptor carries the CDR3 CASLNQGQTYEQYF. The DNA sequence reads TGTGCCAGCTTAAATCAAGGCCAGACCTACGAGCAGTACTTC. The variable domain in full, with residues beyond the CDR3 obtained from the reference TRBV28 and TRBJ2-7 genes, is DVKVTQSSRYLVKRTGEKVFLECVQDMDHENMFWYRQDPGLGLRLIYFSYDVKMKEKGDIPEGYSVSREKKERFSLILESASTNQTSMYLCASLNQGQTYEQYFGPGTRLTVT.